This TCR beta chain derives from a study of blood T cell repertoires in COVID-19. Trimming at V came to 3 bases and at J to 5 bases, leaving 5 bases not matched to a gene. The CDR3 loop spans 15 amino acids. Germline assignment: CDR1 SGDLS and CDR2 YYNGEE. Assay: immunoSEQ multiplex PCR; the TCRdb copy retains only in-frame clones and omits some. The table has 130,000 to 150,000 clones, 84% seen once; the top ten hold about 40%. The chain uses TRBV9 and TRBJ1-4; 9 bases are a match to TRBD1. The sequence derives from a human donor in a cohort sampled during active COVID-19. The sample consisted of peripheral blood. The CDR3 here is CASSARGQGNEKLFF. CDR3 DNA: TGTGCCAGCAGCGCCCGAGGACAGGGGAATGAAAAACTGTTTTTT.